What follows are 18 T cell receptor beta chains derived from one specimen sequenced in a study. TCRdb re-called the 5' RACE reads through MiXCR, storing one row per CDR3 protein. The sample yields some 10,000 distinct CDR3 sequences, approximately 61% seen once. The material sequenced was tumor-infiltrating memory CD4+ T cells sorted from the breast tumor. Subset indicated: memory CD4+ T cells, CD4+CD45RO+CD25-. The receptors originated from a female donor with breast cancer.

This clonotype occurred a few times. The J gene is TRBJ1-5, the V gene TRBV6-6; D is uncertain. Trimming cost V 4 bases and J 0 bases, with 10 bases left between them. Germline V gene data show CDR1 as MNHNY and CDR2 as SVGAGI (reference sequence). The CDR3 extends over 15 amino acids. This CDR3 reads CASSLGGNSNQPQHF. The CDR3 DNA reads as TGTGCCAGCAGTTTGGGAGGGAATAGCAATCAGCCCCAGCATTTT.

Turning to this clonotype: This may come from a read error, since a much larger clone is one base off. The chain joins TRBV7-2 to TRBJ1-5; the match to TRBD1 covers 7 bases. The CDR3 loop spans 15 amino acids. The V gene end was trimmed by 5 bases and the J gene end by 4 bases; junction bases not matched to a gene: 8. Germline V gene lookup returns CDR1 SGHTA and CDR2 FQGNSA. The chain's CDR3 is CASSTRTGTNQPQHF. The CDR3 DNA reads as TGTGCCAGCAGCACCCGGACAGGAACTAATCAGCCCCAGCATTTT.

This clonotype has more than one count but fewer than ten. V usage is TRBV29-1 and J usage is TRBJ2-7; 10 positions match TRBD1. CDR1 SQVTM and CDR2 ANQGSEA come from the germline V gene. CDR3 length: 15 residues. With V trimmed by 0 bases and J by 1 base, 3 bases remained unmatched. In nucleotides, the CDR3 is TGCAGCGTTGAAGACCGGGACAGGGGATCCTACGAGCAGTACTTC. Protein: CSVEDRDRGSYEQYF.

Concerning this clonotype itself: A read error is possible here, since a much larger clone lies one base away. Since the CDR3 does not end with the conserved phenylalanine or tryptophan, this likely comes from a read error. This chain joins TRBV20-1 and TRBJ1-6; 10 bases align to TRBD1. Per germline, CDR1 DFQATT and CDR2 SNEGSKA (reference sequence). The CDR3 is made up of 12 amino acids. With 8 bases clipped from V and 12 bases from J, the junction kept 7 bases outside the gene matches. CDR3 sequence (DNA): TGCAGTTTGACAGGGGGCGTACTACCCCTCCACCTT. Translation: CSLTGGVLPLHL.

This clonotype occurred a few times. The V and J genes are TRBV20-1 and TRBJ2-1, with D unresolved. The V end was cut by 1 base, the J end by 4 bases, with 17 bases between. The CDR3 spans 16 residues. CDR1 DFQATT and CDR2 SNEGSKA come from the germline V gene (reference sequence). In DNA form, the CDR3 reads TGCAGTGCTAGAGTCCCCGACTCCAGACTGTACAATGAGCAGTTCTTC. It encodes CSARVPDSRLYNEQFF.

This chain joins TRBV6-5 and TRBJ2-1; D remains unclear. V was clipped by 0 bases and J by 6 bases, with 9 bases between them. This CDR3 comprises 14 residues. Germline CDR1 reads MNHEY; CDR2 reads SVGAGI. The CDR3 here is CASSYSYSLNEQFF. The CDR3 DNA is TGTGCCAGCAGTTACTCGTATTCTCTCAATGAGCAGTTCTTC.

V is TRBV29-1 and J is TRBJ1-5; no definite D call. The CDR3 is 13 amino acids. V lost 0 bases, J lost 6 bases, and 9 bases lay in between. The germline V gene has CDR1 SQVTM and CDR2 ANQGSEA. The CDR3 region has the DNA TGCAGCGTTGAAGAGGATGTAGGTCAGCCCCAGCATTTT. It specifies CSVEEDVGQPQHF. The whole variable domain, remainder taken from reference TRBV29-1 and TRBJ1-5, is SAVISQKPSRDICQRGTSLTIQCQVDSQVTMMFWYRQQPGQSLTLIATANQGSEATYESGFVIDKFPISRPNLTFSTLTVSNMSPEDSSIYLCSVEEDVGQPQHFGDGTRLSIL.

This rearrangement joins TRBV28 to TRBJ2-3; 9 positions match TRBD2. The CDR3 sequence is 17 residues long. With 5 bases clipped from V and 0 bases from J, the junction kept 9 bases outside the gene matches. Germline CDR1 MDHEN, CDR2 SYDVKM. The CDR3 DNA sequence: TGTGCCAGCAGTAGAAGCGGGGGGCTGTCTAGCACAGATACGCAGTATTTT. The encoded protein is CASSRSGGLSSTDTQYF.

CDR3 region: CASSSGTYNEKLFF. CDR3 nucleotide sequence: TGCGCCAGCAGCTCCGGGACCTATAATGAAAAACTGTTTTTT. The chain couples TRBV5-1 to TRBJ1-4; tentative D call: TRBD1 (5 bases). The ends were cut back, 3 bases at V and 4 bases at J, with 10 bases in the middle. Germline V lookup: CDR1 SGHRS, CDR2 YFSETQ. This CDR3 spans 14 amino acids.

Turning to this clonotype: The germline gene is not matched at one end of the junction; a read error may be the cause. V gene TRBV7-2 combines with J gene TRBJ2-3; a weak D match, TRBD1 (5 bases). CDR3 size: 16 residues. The germline V gene encodes CDR1 SGHTA and CDR2 FQGNSA. CDR3 in DNA: TGTGCCAGCAGCCTCGCTTCCGGGCCAACAACAGGTACGCAGTATTTT. Residues: CASSLASGPTTGTQYF.

In its sample, this clonotype was seen a few times. This chain uses TRBV5-1 with TRBJ1-1; D uncertain. Trimming cost V 0 bases and J 11 bases, with 8 bases left between them. There are 11 residues in the CDR3. Germline assignment: CDR1 SGHRS and CDR2 YFSETQ. CDR3 protein: CASSLGPVAFF. Written as DNA, the CDR3 is TGCGCCAGCAGCTTGGGACCAGTCGCTTTCTTT. Variable domain in full (rest from reference TRBV5-1 and TRBJ1-1): KAGVTQTPRYLIKTRGQQVTLSCSPISGHRSVSWYQQTPGQGLQFLFEYFSETQRNKGNFPGRFSGRQFSNSRSEMNVSTLELGDSALYLCASSLGPVAFFGQGTRLTVV.

This chain uses TRBV7-2 with TRBJ1-6; TRBD1 aligns across 8 bases. The ends lost 2 bases at V and 7 bases at J; junction bases unmatched: 4. This CDR3 region has 15 residues. Germline assignment: CDR1 SGHTA and CDR2 FQGNSA. CDR3 DNA sequence: TGTGCCAGCAGCTTAACAGGGGGGGGCAATTCACCCCTCCACTTT. Protein: CASSLTGGGNSPLHF.

This clonotype was observed a handful of times. The chain is built from TRBV15 and TRBJ2-5; D is ambiguous. Trimming shortened V by 6 bases and J by 2 bases, and 13 bases separated the two germline ends. Germline CDR1 and CDR2: LNHNV and YYDKDF (reference sequence). CDR3 size: 14 residues. The CDR3 nucleotides are TGTGCCACCAGTCCGGACGGATTTCAAGAGACCCAGTACTTC. It translates to CATSPDGFQETQYF.

This rearrangement joins TRBV7-2 to TRBJ2-3; D is unclear. The V gene lost 5 bases and the J gene lost 3 bases, with 15 bases spanning the gap. The CDR3 runs to 15 residues. Germline V CDR1 and CDR2: SGHTA, FQGNSA. The CDR3 spells CASSPRLLRTDTQYF. The CDR3 DNA sequence: TGTGCCAGCAGCCCGCGGTTGTTGCGGACAGATACGCAGTATTTT.

The chain joins TRBV5-1 to TRBJ2-7, with no clear D. V was clipped by 0 bases and J by 7 bases, with 11 bases between them. Looked up from germline, CDR1 is SGHRS and CDR2 is YFSETQ. This CDR3 has 13 residues. Here the CDR3 reads CASSLARPGEQYF. The CDR3 nucleotides are TGCGCCAGCAGCTTGGCCAGGCCTGGGGAGCAGTACTTC.

The V call is TRBV13, the J call TRBJ2-1, with a tentative D call TRBD1 (5 bases). V was shortened by 5 bases and J by 7 bases, with 9 bases between the two germline ends. This CDR3 contains 12 residues. Germline CDR1 is PRHDT and CDR2 is FYEKMQ (reference sequence). CDR3 in DNA: TGTGCCAGCAGCAGACAGAGGAATGAGCAGTTCTTC. Translating it yields CASSRQRNEQFF.

This clonotype ranks as medium-sized. The chain carries TRBV29-1 and TRBJ1-3; D call uncertain. This CDR3 region has 13 residues. CDR1 and CDR2 (germline): SQVTM, ANQGSEA. CDR3 protein: CRRSPFSGNTIYF. CDR3 DNA: TGCAGGCGGAGCCCCTTCTCTGGAAACACCATATATTTT.

The gene calls are TRBV6-2 or TRBV6-3 and TRBJ2-2; tentatively, D is TRBD1 or TRBD2 (5 bases each). This CDR3 contains 15 residues. Germline-derived CDR1 and CDR2 are MNHEY and SVGEGT. V shed 6 bases and J shed 4 bases, with 15 bases lying between them. This chain's CDR3 is CASRPGTFSTGELFF. Written as DNA, the CDR3 is TGTGCCAGCAGACCCGGGACCTTCTCCACCGGGGAGCTGTTTTTT.